The 9 T cell receptor beta chains reported below all come from one sample, sequenced in a study of neoadjuvant anti-PD-1 for oral cavity cancer (dated by TCRdb to 2020 to 2022). The library was generated by the immunoSEQ multiplex PCR assay. Entries here come from immuneACCESS through TCRdb and include only in-frame sequences with V and J called. Some clones fail to appear in such tables; in the studies checked, an unresolved V gene covers under half of the shortfall, and the cause of the remainder is unknown. This sample gives 20,000 to 25,000 clones in total; 40% to 55% of them show up just once. The ten largest clones take up less than 50% of the sample. The time point label of this sample denotes: after neoadjuvant nivolumab, at surgical resection. Sequenced material: tumor tissue, taken after nivolumab (anti-PD-1) treatment. The receptors were sampled from a person aged 40 to 85 with oral cavity squamous cell carcinoma.

This chain connects TRBV6-1 to TRBJ2-1, with 8 bases lining up with TRBD1. This CDR3 is 15 amino acids long. V trimming: 6 bases; J trimming: 4 bases; junction bases outside the gene matches: 8. Germline V gives CDR1 MNHNS, CDR2 SASEGT. CDR3 region: CASSTRDRLYNEQFF. In DNA form, the CDR3 reads TGTGCCAGCAGCACCCGGGACAGGTTATACAATGAGCAGTTCTTC.

This clone was found many times. The chain employs TRBV2 and TRBJ1-1; D is unclear. The CDR3 covers 14 residues. Germline loops: CDR1 SNHLY, CDR2 FYNNEI. The V and J ends lost 4 bases and 4 bases respectively, with 13 bases between them. CDR3 DNA sequence: TGTGCCAGCAGTGCTACTGAGTATAGCACTGAAGCTTTCTTT. Translation: CASSATEYSTEAFF.

This clone was counted many times. The chain combines TRBV5-6 with TRBJ2-3; D gene uncertain. Looked up from germline, CDR1 is SGHDT and CDR2 is YYEEEE. The CDR3 length is 16 residues. V was trimmed by 3 bases and J by 2 bases, leaving 16 bases between them. CDR3 nucleotides: TGTGCCAGCAGCTGGCCCACGGCGACCTCCACAGATACGCAGTATTTT. Translated: CASSWPTATSTDTQYF.

The rearrangement links TRBV4-2 to TRBJ2-3; a possible D gene is TRBD2 (5 bases). Germline CDR1 is LGHNA and CDR2 is YNFKEQ. Trimming cost V 4 bases and J 6 bases, with 14 bases left between them. The CDR3 spans 14 residues. The CDR3 protein is CASSPREGMDTQYF. The CDR3 region has the DNA TGTGCCAGCAGCCCCCGGGAAGGAATGGATACGCAGTATTTT.

This sequence joins TRBV13 and TRBJ1-6; the D is unclear. V lost 3 bases, J lost 9 bases, and 15 bases lay in between. The CDR3 is 15 amino acids. From germline, CDR1 is PRHDT and CDR2 FYEKMQ (reference sequence). The CDR3 reads CASSLITGSGSPLHF. CDR3 DNA sequence: TGTGCCAGCAGCTTGATAACTGGGTCGGGTTCACCCCTCCACTTT.

V usage is TRBV30 and J usage is TRBJ1-5; D might be TRBD1 (5 bases). The CDR3 loop spans 13 amino acids. V lost 2 bases to trimming and J lost 7 bases, with 12 bases between them. Germline CDR1 and CDR2: GTSNPN and SVGIG (reference sequence). CDR3 in DNA: TGTGCCTGGAGTCCGGGGCGTTGGCAGCCCCAGCATTTT. This translates into CAWSPGRWQPQHF.

This clone showed up just a few times. The chain has TRBV2 and TRBJ1-1, with D possibly matching TRBD1 (5 bases). This CDR3 contains 15 residues. V was clipped by 7 bases and J by 1 base, with 16 bases between them. Germline CDR1 and CDR2: SNHLY and FYNNEI. This chain's CDR3 is CASTPSGGANTEAFF. The CDR3 DNA reads TGTGCCAGCACCCCTTCGGGAGGGGCGAACACTGAAGCTTTCTTT.

V usage is TRBV6-5 and J usage is TRBJ1-1; 8 nucleotides agree with TRBD1. This CDR3 is built from 12 residues. Germline CDR1 reads MNHEY; CDR2 reads SVGAGI. V was pared by 4 bases and J by 8 bases, with 3 bases of the junction left unmatched. CDR3 sequence: CASSFGQGEAFF. As DNA, the CDR3 is TGTGCCAGCAGTTTCGGACAGGGCGAAGCTTTCTTT.

The sample holds one count of this clone. The chain employs TRBV4-3 and TRBJ1-4; D remains unclear. The CDR3 consists of 15 residues. Germline CDR1 and CDR2: LGHNA and YSLEER. V was cut by 0 bases and J by 4 bases, with 9 bases left in between. CDR3 nucleotides: TGCGCCAGCAGCCAAGAACGCGGAGTTAATGAAAAACTGTTTTTT. Translation: CASSQERGVNEKLFF.